The rows below give T cell receptor beta chains drawn from one sample of a study of shared clonotypes between healthy human individuals. The method was immunoSEQ multiplex PCR; TCRdb's version includes in-frame clones alone and lacks a portion of them. The profile shows 300,000 to 400,000 clones, roughly 70% of them singletons. The specimen was memory CD4+ T cells sorted from blood. These receptor sequences come from a young man in good health. Both conserved end residues are part of each CDR3. The D gene is left open where the match is weak. Not all rows give a size; the values are once, few, many and, for expanded clones, a class.

TRBV29-1,TRBJ1-1,.,few,CSVVGSAMNTEAFF,TGCAGCGTTGTAGGGTCTGCTATGAACACTGAAGCTTTCTTT
TRBV9,TRBJ2-7,TRBD1,.,CASSVGYARQGRSYEQYF,TGTGCCAGCAGCGTGGGGTACGCCCGACAGGGCCGGTCCTACGAGCAGTACTTC
TRBV10-3,TRBJ2-1,TRBD1,.,CAISTGVERNEQFF,TGTGCCATCAGTACAGGGGTTGAGAGAAATGAGCAGTTCTTC
TRBV5-1,TRBJ2-1,TRBD1,.,CASSRTGQDNEQFF,TGCGCCAGCAGCAGGACGGGACAGGACAATGAGCAGTTCTTC
TRBV15,TRBJ2-5,TRBD2,.,CATSRGGPGGAQTQYF,TGTGCCACCAGCAGAGGGGGACCGGGAGGAGCCCAGACCCAGTACTTC
TRBV30,TRBJ2-1,.,.,CAWSVWGVAHNEQFF,TGTGCCTGGAGTGTATGGGGGGTGGCACACAATGAGCAGTTCTTC
TRBV7-8,TRBJ1-4,.,.,CASSIADEKLFF,TGTGCCAGCAGCATAGCGGATGAAAAACTGTTTTTT
TRBV19,TRBJ1-5,.,.,CASSIGGGRLTNSNQPQHF,TGTGCCAGTAGTATAGGGGGGGGCAGGCTGACTAATAGCAATCAGCCCCAGCATTTT
TRBV28,TRBJ2-7,.,.,CASSLPWTNSYEQYF,TGTGCCAGCAGTCTCCCTTGGACAAACTCCTACGAGCAGTACTTC
TRBV19,TRBJ2-1,.,.,CASSSTHSPYNEQFF,TGTGCCAGTAGTTCCACGCACAGTCCCTACAATGAGCAGTTCTTC
TRBV5-4,TRBJ2-7,TRBD2,.,CASSLAGGRDYEQYF,TGTGCCAGCAGCTTGGCTGGCGGGAGGGACTACGAGCAGTACTTC
TRBV6-5,TRBJ1-4,.,medium-sized,CASSQAGRLNVKLFF,TGTGCCAGCAGTCAGGCAGGACGACTTAACGTAAAACTGTTTTTT